This T cell receptor beta chain was retrieved from a study of blood T cell repertoires in COVID-19. Across the study: The analysed material was cDNA or gDNA that came from T cells, B-cell-depleted T cells, or PBMCs.

The method was immunoSEQ multiplex PCR; TCRdb's version includes in-frame clones alone and lacks a portion of them. The profile shows 65,000 to 90,000 clones, 83% of them singletons. The receptor's source is an elderly woman with acute or convalescent COVID-19. The sample was peripheral blood.

The CDR3 reads CASSYGQGLTETQYF. The CDR3 DNA sequence: TGTGCCAGCAGTTACGGACAGGGACTTACGGAGACCCAGTACTTC. The chain couples TRBV6-2 or TRBV6-3 to TRBJ2-5; 8 bases fit TRBD1. The J segment lost 5 bases and the V segment lost 2 bases, leaving 7 bases of the junction unmatched. Germline CDR1 is MNHEY and CDR2 is SVGEGT. The CDR3 length is 15 residues.